Listed below are T cell receptor beta chains from one sample, sequenced in a study of control samples from healthy donors and cancer patients. Profiling relied on immunoSEQ multiplex PCR, and the TCRdb table lists in-frame clones only, not all of them. The profile shows around 94,000 clones, about 86% of them singletons. Material: blood. These receptors all come from a woman aged 50 to 65 in good health. CDR3s include the opening cysteine and the closing phenylalanine or tryptophan. A D gene is named only where the DNA matches it firmly. Clone size is shown for a subset of rows, as once, few, many or a class of expanded clone.

cdr3_aa cdr3_nt v_call clone_size d_call j_call
CASSSGLAGPRETQYF TGTGCCAGCAGCTCAGGACTAGCGGGGCCCCGAGAGACCCAGTACTTC TRBV11-1 . TRBD2 TRBJ2-5
CASSLRTGVNEKLFF TGTGCCAGCAGCTTACGGACAGGGGTTAATGAAAAACTGTTTTTT TRBV5-6 . TRBD1 TRBJ1-4
CASSYSGGKGYNEQFF TGTGCCAGCAGTTACTCAGGGGGGAAAGGGTACAATGAGCAGTTCTTC TRBV6-2/TRBV6-3 once . TRBJ2-1
CARVGDLSDTQYF TGTGCCAGAGTCGGGGACCTTTCAGATACGCAGTATTTT TRBV2 . . TRBJ2-3
CASSRSDSAGQPQHF TGTGCCAGCAGCCGTTCTGACAGCGCCGGCCAGCCCCAGCATTTT TRBV3-1/TRBV3-2 . . TRBJ1-5
CASSSAVGPNMNTEAFF TGCGCCAGCAGCTCCGCGGTAGGCCCCAACATGAACACTGAAGCTTTCTTT TRBV5-1 . . TRBJ1-1
CASRLAGDYGYTF TGTGCCAGCCGGCTCGCAGGGGACTATGGCTACACCTTC TRBV28 . . TRBJ1-2
CASSYSQGAGQETQYF TGTGCCAGCAGTTACTCGCAGGGGGCTGGTCAAGAGACCCAGTACTTC TRBV6-5 . TRBD1 TRBJ2-5
CASSGMGVVLEAFF TGTGCCAGCAGTGGAATGGGGGTAGTTCTTGAAGCTTTCTTT TRBV2 . . TRBJ1-1
CASSTGTGGVGEQFF TGTGCCAGCAGTACCGGGACAGGCGGAGTCGGTGAGCAGTTCTTC TRBV6-5 . TRBD1 TRBJ2-1
CASSSTGGIGYTF TGTGCCAGCAGCTCGACAGGGGGAATTGGCTACACCTTC TRBV7-3 . TRBD1 TRBJ1-2
CASSVILAGGPTREQYF TGCGCCAGCAGCGTAATACTAGCGGGAGGGCCAACTCGCGAGCAGTACTTC TRBV5-1 once TRBD2 TRBJ2-7
CASSPFDRDRGGYGYTF TGTGCCAGCTCACCATTTGACCGGGACAGGGGCGGCTATGGCTACACCTTC TRBV18 once TRBD1 TRBJ1-2
CASSGRQGDYEQYF TGTGCCAGCAGCGGTAGGCAGGGCGACTACGAGCAGTACTTC TRBV5-4 once . TRBJ2-7
CASSHGLAGGLYYEQYF TGCGCCAGCAGTCATGGACTAGCGGGGGGGCTGTACTACGAGCAGTACTTC TRBV5-1 . TRBD2 TRBJ2-7
CASSYPSPEAFF TGTGCCAGCAGTTACCCCAGTCCTGAAGCTTTCTTT TRBV6-2/TRBV6-3 . . TRBJ1-1
CASSQDGGSTQYF TGCGCCAGCAGCCAAGATGGAGGGTCTACGCAGTATTTT TRBV4-3 . . TRBJ2-3
CASSLGSRGRYEQYF TGTGCCAGCAGCTTAGGGTCGAGGGGTAGGTACGAGCAGTACTTC TRBV7-2 . . TRBJ2-7
CASSLNWGTGQFF TGTGCCAGCAGCTTAAATTGGGGGACGGGGCAGTTCTTC TRBV11-3 . . TRBJ2-1
CASSTNLGLETQYF TGTGCCAGCAGTACAAATCTGGGTCTAGAGACCCAGTACTTC TRBV27 . . TRBJ2-5
CATGATDANTGELFF TGTGCCACCGGGGCGACGGACGCGAACACCGGGGAGCTGTTTTTT TRBV15 . . TRBJ2-2
CASGRLLTSGNTIYF TGTGCCAGCGGCCGACTGTTGACTTCTGGAAACACCATATATTTT TRBV6-5 few . TRBJ1-3
CASSLIGLAGGAGELFF TGCGCCAGCAGCTTGATTGGCCTAGCGGGAGGGGCCGGGGAGCTGTTTTTT TRBV5-1 . TRBD2 TRBJ2-2
CASSLGSGDPPTDTQYF TGTGCCAGCAGCTTAGGGAGCGGGGATCCCCCCACAGATACGCAGTATTTT TRBV5-8 . TRBD2 TRBJ2-3
CASSYGPAQETQYF TGTGCCAGCAGTTACGGGCCAGCCCAAGAGACCCAGTACTTC TRBV6-5 . . TRBJ2-5
CASSPKRLNTGELFF TGTGCCAGCAGCCCTAAACGTTTGAACACCGGGGAGCTGTTTTTT TRBV11-2 . . TRBJ2-2
CASTTGSGGANEKLFF TGTGCCAGCACCACCGGGTCGGGCGGGGCTAATGAAAAACTGTTTTTT TRBV6-4 . . TRBJ1-4
CASSKGQGVLQPQHF TGTGCCAGCAGTAAAGGACAGGGGGTACTTCAGCCCCAGCATTTT TRBV2 few TRBD1 TRBJ1-5
CASSSKAHTDTQYF TGTGCCAGCAGCTCCAAGGCCCACACAGATACGCAGTATTTT TRBV7-2 . . TRBJ2-3
CASSLGLVIYNEQFF TGCGCCAGCAGCTTGGGGTTAGTCATCTACAATGAGCAGTTCTTC TRBV5-1 . . TRBJ2-1
CASSQLQGRTEAFF TGTGCCAGCAGCCAATTACAGGGTCGCACTGAAGCTTTCTTT TRBV27 . . TRBJ1-1
CASSLGAEQYF TGTGCCAGCAGCTTAGGGGCCGAGCAGTACTTC TRBV7-9 few . TRBJ2-7
CASSSGTSGGASYNEQFF TGTGCCAGCAGCTCCGGGACTAGCGGGGGGGCGTCCTACAATGAGCAGTTCTTC TRBV5-4 . TRBD2 TRBJ2-1
CASSQDVAGGRGYTF TGCGCCAGCAGCCAAGATGTCGCAGGCGGGAGGGGCTACACCTTC TRBV4-1 . . TRBJ1-2
CASSLGGLSGYNSPLHF TGTGCCAGCAGCTTGGGGGGACTAAGCGGGTATAATTCACCCCTCCACTTT TRBV5-4 . . TRBJ1-6